The 21 T cell receptor beta chains reported below all come from one sample, sequenced in a study of graft-versus-host responses after intestinal transplantation. Generated by immunoSEQ multiplex PCR, the TCRdb table keeps only in-frame clones and is missing some. The table lists around 18,000 clones, approximately 95% of them singletons. The sequencing here drew on PBMCs, taken 23 days after intestinal transplant. Every receptor here comes from a human patient who received an intestinal transplant, so some T cells may come from the graft donor.

J is TRBJ2-7 and V is TRBV7-3; D gene unclear. This CDR3 has 13 residues. V shed 2 bases and J shed 2 bases, with 7 bases lying between them. The germline V gene has CDR1 SGHTA and CDR2 FQGTGA. The CDR3 nucleotides are TGTGCCAGCAGCTTAGATGCTGCCTACGAGCAGTACTTC. Its protein is CASSLDAAYEQYF.

The V and J genes are TRBV9 and TRBJ2-3, with D hard to call. CDR3 length: 15 residues. With 0 bases removed from V and 2 bases from J, the gap between germline ends came to 10 bases. CDR1 is SGDLS, CDR2 YYNGEE, per germline. The CDR3 loop is CASSVGGRPTDTQYF. The CDR3 DNA sequence: TGTGCCAGCAGCGTAGGCGGCAGACCCACAGATACGCAGTATTTT. Looking up the rest from reference TRBV9 and TRBJ2-3 gives the full variable domain: DSGVTQTPKHLITATGQRVTLRCSPRSGDLSVYWYQQSLDQGLQFLIQYYNGEERAKGNILERFSAQQFPDLHSELNLSSLELGDSALYFCASSVGGRPTDTQYFGPGTRLTVL.

The gene calls are TRBV7-8 and TRBJ1-2; D is unclear. Germline V CDR1 and CDR2: SGHVS, FQNEAQ. Between the trimmed V and J ends, which lost 0 bases and 0 bases, there was a span of 11 bases. This CDR3 comprises 16 residues. The CDR3 spells CASSLAPDGTNYGYTF. For the CDR3, the DNA is TGTGCCAGCAGCTTAGCCCCGGACGGAACTAACTATGGCTACACCTTC. Full variable domain (rest looked up from reference TRBV7-8 and TRBJ1-2): GAGVSQSPRYKVAKRGQDVALRCDPISGHVSLFWYQQALGQGPEFLTYFQNEAQLDKSGLPSDRFFAERPEGSVSTLKIQRTQQEDSAVYLCASSLAPDGTNYGYTFGSGTRLTVV.

The DNA for the CDR3 is TGTGCCAGCAGTCGGGCAGGGCCCTATAATTCACCCCTCCACTTT. Translation gives CASSRAGPYNSPLHF. The rearrangement links TRBV2 to TRBJ1-6; a weak D match, TRBD1 (5 bases). Germline V lookup: CDR1 SNHLY, CDR2 FYNNEI. The ends were cut back, 5 bases at V and 2 bases at J, with 10 bases in the middle. The CDR3 spans 15 residues.

To note about this clone: Sequence at one end of the junction differs from germline and may be a read error. Other DNA sequences in this specimen translate into the identical CDR3. The rearrangement uses TRBV9 and TRBJ1-2, with D tentatively TRBD1 (6 bases). The CDR3 totals 15 residues. The germline V gene has CDR1 SGDLS and CDR2 YYNGEE. As DNA, the CDR3 is TGTGCCCGCAGCGTCGGCGGGGGCCCGGGGGTTGGCTACACCTTC. Translated: CARSVGGGPGVGYTF. Full variable domain (missing parts from reference TRBV9 and TRBJ1-2): DSGVTQTPKHLITATGQRVTLRCSPRSGDLSVYWYQQSLDQGLQFLIQYYNGEERAKGNILERFSAQQFPDLHSELNLSSLELGDSALYFCARSVGGGPGVGYTFGSGTRLTVV.

The chain has TRBV2 and TRBJ1-2, with TRBD1 matching over 7 bases. CDR3 length: 14 amino acids. J was trimmed by 8 bases and V by 2 bases; bases with no gene match: 8. Germline V CDR1 and CDR2: SNHLY, FYNNEI. The chain's CDR3 is CASSEMPTGRGYTF. The CDR3 coding sequence is TGTGCCAGCAGTGAAATGCCGACAGGGAGAGGCTACACCTTC.

CDR3 loop: CASTGGTSGRVTYF. The CDR3 DNA reads TGTGCCAGCACCGGAGGGACTAGCGGGAGGGTTACCTACTTC. The rearrangement joins TRBV28 to TRBJ2-4; 16 bases agree with TRBD2. J gave up 16 bases and V 7 bases, and 10 bases lay outside the gene matches. This CDR3 has 14 amino acids. Germline assignment: CDR1 MDHEN and CDR2 SYDVKM.

The rearrangement links TRBV19 to TRBJ1-3, with 7 positions matching TRBD1. Germline CDR1 reads LNHDA; CDR2 reads SQIVND (reference sequence). V shed 8 bases, J shed 0 bases, and the junction held 4 bases outside the gene matches. CDR3 size: 14 residues. CDR3 loop: CASATGNSGNTIYF. Here the CDR3 DNA reads TGTGCCAGTGCGACAGGGAACTCTGGAAACACCATATATTTT. Full variable domain (rest looked up from reference TRBV19 and TRBJ1-3): DGGITQSPKYLFRKEGQNVTLSCEQNLNHDAMYWYRQDPGQGLRLIYYSQIVNDFQKGDIAEGYSVSREKKESFPLTVTSAQKNPTAFYLCASATGNSGNTIYFGEGSWLTVV.

This clone was seen once. This rearrangement joins TRBV14 to TRBJ1-2; maybe TRBD1 (6 bases). Germline CDR1 SGHDN, CDR2 FVKESK. The V end lost 1 base, the J end lost 3 bases, and 9 bases lay between the germline ends. This CDR3 region has 14 residues. The CDR3 bases are TGTGCCAGCAGCCAAGGACAGGTTGACTATGGCTACACCTTC. Encoded protein: CASSQGQVDYGYTF.

In DNA form, the CDR3 reads TGTGCCAGCAGCTCGCTAGCAGGAGCGGCCAATGAGCAGTTCTTC. Encoded protein: CASSSLAGAANEQFF. This rearrangement joins TRBV7-3 to TRBJ2-1, with a tentative D call TRBD2 (5 bases). This CDR3 is 15 amino acids long. The V end was cut by 4 bases, the J end by 6 bases, with 16 bases between. Germline assignment: CDR1 SGHTA and CDR2 FQGTGA.

The chain joins TRBV9 to TRBJ1-3; tentatively, D is TRBD1 (5 bases). The V gene's germline CDR1 is SGDLS and CDR2 YYNGEE. Between the trimmed V and J ends, which lost 0 bases and 0 bases, there was a span of 13 bases. The CDR3 has 17 residues. CDR3 sequence reads: CASSVGGGADSGNTIYF. CDR3 in DNA: TGTGCCAGCAGCGTAGGAGGTGGGGCGGACTCTGGAAACACCATATATTTT. The variable domain in full, with the rest retrieved from reference TRBV9 and TRBJ1-3, is DSGVTQTPKHLITATGQRVTLRCSPRSGDLSVYWYQQSLDQGLQFLIQYYNGEERAKGNILERFSAQQFPDLHSELNLSSLELGDSALYFCASSVGGGADSGNTIYFGEGSWLTVV.

The chain joins TRBV12-2 to TRBJ1-5. TRBV12-2 is designated a pseudogene. The CDR3 has 16 residues. Written as DNA, the CDR3 is TGTGCAAGTCGCTTATTCACGACCTGGGCGGATCAGCCCCAGCATTTT. Translated, it gives CASRLFTTWADQPQHF.

CDR3 sequence reads: CASSVASAYEQYF. CDR3 DNA sequence: TGCGCCAGCAGTGTTGCCTCTGCATACGAGCAGTACTTC. The chain combines TRBV5-1 with TRBJ2-7; the D is unclear. The V and J ends lost 5 bases and 4 bases respectively, with 13 bases between them. Germline V lookup: CDR1 SGHRS, CDR2 YFSETQ. The CDR3 length is 13 residues.

The chain carries TRBV4-3 and TRBJ1-1, with 7 bases fitting TRBD1. The trim removed 1 base at V and 5 bases at J, leaving 4 bases unmatched. Germline V CDR1 and CDR2: LGHNA, YSLEER. The CDR3 is made up of 14 amino acids. CDR3 region: CASSQGLRGTEAFF. CDR3 sequence (DNA): TGCGCCAGCAGCCAAGGTCTCAGGGGGACTGAAGCTTTCTTT.

The chain combines TRBV9 with TRBJ1-3, with D unclear. V lost 0 bases, J lost 0 bases, and 13 bases lay in between. The CDR3 runs to 17 residues. Germline V gene sequence: CDR1 SGDLS, CDR2 YYNGEE. The CDR3 region is CASSVGAGALSGNTIYF. The CDR3 DNA is TGTGCCAGCAGCGTAGGGGCAGGAGCACTCTCTGGAAACACCATATATTTT.

J is TRBJ1-1 and V is TRBV5-4, with 8 positions matching TRBD1. Germline V gives CDR1 SGHNT, CDR2 YYREEE (reference sequence). The junction had 11 bases not matched to a gene; V was cut back by 4 bases and J by 0 bases. This CDR3 is built from 17 residues. CDR3 sequence reads: CASSPDRVGLMNTEAFF. In DNA form, the CDR3 reads TGTGCCAGCAGCCCGGACAGGGTGGGACTTATGAACACTGAAGCTTTCTTT.

J is TRBJ2-7 and V is TRBV7-8; D might be TRBD1 (6 bases). The germline gives CDR1 SGHVS, CDR2 FQNEAQ. The CDR3 contains 12 residues. V was trimmed by 1 base and J by 7 bases, leaving 8 bases between them. The CDR3 loop is CASSLERGEQYF. DNA of the CDR3: TGTGCCAGCAGCTTAGAGAGGGGGGAGCAGTACTTC. Looking up the rest from reference TRBV7-8 and TRBJ2-7 gives the full variable domain: GAGVSQSPRYKVAKRGQDVALRCDPISGHVSLFWYQQALGQGPEFLTYFQNEAQLDKSGLPSDRFFAERPEGSVSTLKIQRTQQEDSAVYLCASSLERGEQYFGPGTRLTVT.

This clone was detected only once. This rearrangement joins TRBV28 to TRBJ2-7; tentatively, D is TRBD1 (6 bases). V lost 3 bases and J 3 bases, leaving 6 bases between the germline ends. CDR3 length equals 12 residues. Germline V gene sequence: CDR1 MDHEN, CDR2 SYDVKM. The CDR3 is CASSLGHYEQYF. In DNA form, the CDR3 reads TGTGCCAGCAGTTTGGGACACTACGAGCAGTACTTC.

This clone came up once. The rearrangement links TRBV4-1 to TRBJ2-1; a weak D match, TRBD2 (5 bases). The CDR3 extends over 15 amino acids. The germline V and J ends were trimmed by 3 bases and 10 bases, with 19 bases remaining between them. Per germline, CDR1 MGHRA and CDR2 YSYEKL. Here the CDR3 DNA reads TGCGCCAGCAGCCAGGAGTTCCGGGGATCGGTAGAGCAGTTCTTC. It encodes CASSQEFRGSVEQFF.

This chain links TRBV2 with TRBJ2-1; 9 bases are shared with TRBD2. Germline assignment: CDR1 SNHLY and CDR2 FYNNEI. The ends lost 8 bases at V and 3 bases at J; junction bases unmatched: 14. This CDR3 is 17 amino acids long. As DNA, the CDR3 is TGTGCCAGCGGGGTGGTAGCGGGAGACAAGGGCTACAATGAGCAGTTCTTC. This codes for CASGVVAGDKGYNEQFF.

A note on this clone: A read error may account for a junction end that differs from germline. This chain joins TRBV20-1 and TRBJ2-1; 8 bases agree with TRBD2. This CDR3 contains 11 residues. Germline V gene lookup returns CDR1 DFQATT and CDR2 SNEGSKA (reference sequence). The CDR3 protein is CSAEAERERVF. CDR3 nucleotides: TGCAGTGCCGAAGCTGAGCGGGAGAGGGTCTTC.